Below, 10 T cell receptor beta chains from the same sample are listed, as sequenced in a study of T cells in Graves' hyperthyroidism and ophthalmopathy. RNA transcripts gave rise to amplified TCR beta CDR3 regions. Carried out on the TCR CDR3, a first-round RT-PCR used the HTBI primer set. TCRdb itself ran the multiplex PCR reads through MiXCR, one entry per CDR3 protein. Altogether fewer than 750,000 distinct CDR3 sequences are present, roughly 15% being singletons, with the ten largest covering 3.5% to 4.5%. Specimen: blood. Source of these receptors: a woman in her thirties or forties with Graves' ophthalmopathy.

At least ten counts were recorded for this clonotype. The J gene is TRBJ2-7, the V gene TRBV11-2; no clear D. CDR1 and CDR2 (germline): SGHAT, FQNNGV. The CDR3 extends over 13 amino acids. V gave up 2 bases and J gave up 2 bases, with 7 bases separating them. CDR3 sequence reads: CASSLTLTYEQYF. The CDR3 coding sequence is TGTGCCAGCAGCTTAACTCTAACCTACGAGCAGTACTTC.

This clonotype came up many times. This CDR3 is CASSLSEREWYEQYF. DNA for the CDR3: TGCGCCAGCAGCTTGTCCGAGCGGGAGTGGTACGAGCAGTACTTC. The V gene is TRBV5-1, the J gene TRBJ2-7; 8 nucleotides agree with TRBD2. Germline values: CDR1 SGHRS, CDR2 YFSETQ. This CDR3 spans 15 amino acids. Trimming at V came to 1 base and at J to 4 bases, leaving 7 bases not matched to a gene.

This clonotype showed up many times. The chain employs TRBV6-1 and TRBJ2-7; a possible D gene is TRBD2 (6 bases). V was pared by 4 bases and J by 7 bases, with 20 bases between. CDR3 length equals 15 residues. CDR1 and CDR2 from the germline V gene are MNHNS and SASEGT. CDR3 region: CASSGYSGVPEEQYF. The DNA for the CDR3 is TGTGCCAGCAGTGGGTATAGCGGCGTTCCGGAAGAGCAGTACTTC.

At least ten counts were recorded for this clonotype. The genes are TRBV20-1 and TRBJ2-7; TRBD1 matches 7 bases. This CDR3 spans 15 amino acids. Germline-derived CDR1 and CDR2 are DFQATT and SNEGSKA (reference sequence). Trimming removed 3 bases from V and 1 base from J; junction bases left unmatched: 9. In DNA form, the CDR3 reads TGCAGTGCTAGGCAGACAGGGTCCCAATCCTACGAGCAGTACTTC. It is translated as CSARQTGSQSYEQYF.

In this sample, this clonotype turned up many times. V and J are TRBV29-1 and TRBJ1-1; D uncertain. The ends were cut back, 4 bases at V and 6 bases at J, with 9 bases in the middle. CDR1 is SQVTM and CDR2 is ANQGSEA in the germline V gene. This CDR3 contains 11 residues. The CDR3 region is CSVVRGAEAFF. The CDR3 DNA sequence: TGCAGCGTTGTACGGGGTGCTGAAGCTTTCTTT.

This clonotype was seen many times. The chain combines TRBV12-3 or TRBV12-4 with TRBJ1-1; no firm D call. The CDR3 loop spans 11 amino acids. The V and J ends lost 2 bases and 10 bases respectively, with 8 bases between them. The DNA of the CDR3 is TGTGCCAGCAGTTTACGGAGTAGAGCTTTCTTT. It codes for CASSLRSRAFF.

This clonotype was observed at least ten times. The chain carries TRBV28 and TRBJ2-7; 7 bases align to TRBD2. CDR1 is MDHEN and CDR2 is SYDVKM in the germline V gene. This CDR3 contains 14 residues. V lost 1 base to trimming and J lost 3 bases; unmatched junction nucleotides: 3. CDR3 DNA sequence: TGTGCCAGCAGTTTATCTAGCGGAGACTACGAGCAGTACTTC. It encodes CASSLSSGDYEQYF.

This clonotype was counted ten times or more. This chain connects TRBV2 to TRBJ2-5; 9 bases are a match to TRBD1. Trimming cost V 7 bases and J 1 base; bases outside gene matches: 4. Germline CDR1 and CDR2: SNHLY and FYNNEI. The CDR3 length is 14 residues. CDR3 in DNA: TGTGCCAGCAAGAAGGACAGGGGCCAAGAGACCCAGTACTTC. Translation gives CASKKDRGQETQYF.

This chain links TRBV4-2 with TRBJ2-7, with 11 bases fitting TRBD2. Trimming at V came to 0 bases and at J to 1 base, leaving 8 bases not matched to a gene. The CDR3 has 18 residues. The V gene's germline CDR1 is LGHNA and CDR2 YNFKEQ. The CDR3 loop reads CASSQEQTSGTPSYEQYF. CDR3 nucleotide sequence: TGTGCCAGCAGCCAAGAACAGACTAGCGGGACCCCTTCCTACGAGCAGTACTTC.

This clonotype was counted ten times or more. The CDR3 nucleotides read TGTGCCAGCAGGGGACTAGCGGAGGGCACCGGGGAGCTGTTTTTT. Translating it yields CASRGLAEGTGELFF. The rearrangement links TRBV2 to TRBJ2-2, with 11 bases fitting TRBD2. Germline trimming cut 6 bases from V and 4 bases from J; bases unmatched to any gene: 4. Germline V CDR1 and CDR2: SNHLY, FYNNEI. The CDR3 runs 15 residues.